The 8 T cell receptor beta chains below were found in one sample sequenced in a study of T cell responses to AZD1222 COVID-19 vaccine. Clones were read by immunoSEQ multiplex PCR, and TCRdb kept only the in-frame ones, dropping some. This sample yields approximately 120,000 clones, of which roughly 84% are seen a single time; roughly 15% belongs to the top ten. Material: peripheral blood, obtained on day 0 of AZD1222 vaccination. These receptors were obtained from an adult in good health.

CDR3 region: CASSFRDTPFDTQYF. CDR3 DNA sequence: TGCGCCAGCAGCTTCCGGGACACCCCCTTTGATACGCAGTATTTT. The J gene is TRBJ2-3, the V gene TRBV5-1, with D possibly TRBD1 on 6 matching bases. The CDR3 length is 15 residues. Trimming took off 2 bases at V and 6 bases at J, with 16 bases between the two ends. Germline-derived CDR1 and CDR2 are SGHRS and YFSETQ.

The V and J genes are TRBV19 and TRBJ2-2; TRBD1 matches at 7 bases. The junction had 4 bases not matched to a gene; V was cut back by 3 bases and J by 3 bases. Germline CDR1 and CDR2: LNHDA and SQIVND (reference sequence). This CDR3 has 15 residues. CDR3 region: CASSIMTGHTGELFF. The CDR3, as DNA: TGTGCCAGTAGTATCATGACAGGGCACACCGGGGAGCTGTTTTTT.

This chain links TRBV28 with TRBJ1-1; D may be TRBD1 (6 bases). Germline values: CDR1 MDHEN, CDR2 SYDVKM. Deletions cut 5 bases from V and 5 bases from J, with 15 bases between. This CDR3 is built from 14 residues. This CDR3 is CASSQRAQGTEAFF. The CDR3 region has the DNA TGTGCCAGCAGTCAAAGGGCCCAGGGGACTGAAGCTTTCTTT.

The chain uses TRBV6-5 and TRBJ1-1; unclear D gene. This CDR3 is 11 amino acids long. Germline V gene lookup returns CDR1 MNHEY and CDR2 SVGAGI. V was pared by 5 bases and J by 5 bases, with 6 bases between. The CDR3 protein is CASSPRTEAFF. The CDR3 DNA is TGTGCCAGCAGTCCCCGTACTGAAGCTTTCTTT.

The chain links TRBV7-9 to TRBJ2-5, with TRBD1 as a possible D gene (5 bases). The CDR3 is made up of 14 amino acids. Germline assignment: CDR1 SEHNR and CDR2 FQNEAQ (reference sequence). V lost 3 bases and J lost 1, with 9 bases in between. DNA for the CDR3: TGTGCCAGCAGCTTTTCTGGGGCCCAAGAGACCCAGTACTTC. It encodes CASSFSGAQETQYF. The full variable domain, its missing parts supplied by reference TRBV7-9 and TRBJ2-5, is DTGVSQNPRHKITKRGQNVTFRCDPISEHNRLYWYRQTLGQGPEFLTYFQNEAQLEKSRLLSDRFSAERPKGSFSTLEIQRTEQGDSAMYLCASSFSGAQETQYFGPGTRLLVL.

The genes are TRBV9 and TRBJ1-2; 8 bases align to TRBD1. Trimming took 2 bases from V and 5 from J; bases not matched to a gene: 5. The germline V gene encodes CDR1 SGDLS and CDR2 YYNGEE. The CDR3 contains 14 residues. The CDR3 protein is CASSVTGGGYGYTF. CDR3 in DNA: TGTGCCAGCAGCGTTACAGGGGGTGGGTATGGCTACACCTTC.

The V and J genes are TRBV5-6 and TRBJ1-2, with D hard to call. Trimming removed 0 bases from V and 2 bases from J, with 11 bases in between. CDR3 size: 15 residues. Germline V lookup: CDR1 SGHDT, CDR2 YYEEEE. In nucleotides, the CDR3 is TGTGCCAGCAGCTTGGAGGCGGGCGCCAACTATGGCTACACCTTC. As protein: CASSLEAGANYGYTF.

The DNA for the CDR3 is TGTGCCAGCAGCAAGGACAGGCTCAAACCCTACACCTTC. It encodes CASSKDRLKPYTF. The genes are TRBV7-2 and TRBJ1-2; 7 positions agree with TRBD1. Germline trimming cut 5 bases from V and 10 bases from J; bases unmatched to any gene: 10. CDR1 and CDR2 (germline): SGHTA, FQGNSA. The CDR3 runs 13 residues.